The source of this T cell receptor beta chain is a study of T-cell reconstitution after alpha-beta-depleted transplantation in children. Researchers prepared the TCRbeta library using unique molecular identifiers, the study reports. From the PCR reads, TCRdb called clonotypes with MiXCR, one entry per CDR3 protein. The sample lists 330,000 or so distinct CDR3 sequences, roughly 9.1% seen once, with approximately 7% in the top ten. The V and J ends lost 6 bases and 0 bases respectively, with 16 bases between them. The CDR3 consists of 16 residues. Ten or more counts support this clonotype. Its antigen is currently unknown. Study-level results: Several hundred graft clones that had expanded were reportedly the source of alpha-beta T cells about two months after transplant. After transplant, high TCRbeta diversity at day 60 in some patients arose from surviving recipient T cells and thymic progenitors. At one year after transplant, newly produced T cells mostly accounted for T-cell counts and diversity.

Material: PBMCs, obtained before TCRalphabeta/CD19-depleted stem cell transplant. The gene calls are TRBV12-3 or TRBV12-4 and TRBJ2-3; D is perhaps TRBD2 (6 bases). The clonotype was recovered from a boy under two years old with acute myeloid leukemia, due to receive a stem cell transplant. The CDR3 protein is CASSFGWLASTDTQYF. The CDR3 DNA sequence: TGTGCCAGCAGCTTCGGGTGGCTAGCGAGCACAGATACGCAGTATTTT.